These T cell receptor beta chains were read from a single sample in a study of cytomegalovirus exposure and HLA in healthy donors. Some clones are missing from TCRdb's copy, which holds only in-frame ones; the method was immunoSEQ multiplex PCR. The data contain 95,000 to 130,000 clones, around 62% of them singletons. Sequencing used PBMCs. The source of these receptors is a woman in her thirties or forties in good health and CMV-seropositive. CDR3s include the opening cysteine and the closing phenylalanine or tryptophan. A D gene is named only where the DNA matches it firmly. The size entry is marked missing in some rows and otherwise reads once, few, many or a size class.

CDR3aa: CSVTGMSSYEQYF; CDR3nt: TGCAGCGTGACAGGTATGAGCTCCTACGAGCAGTACTTC; d_gene: NA; v_gene: TRBV29-1; abundance: NA; j_gene: TRBJ2-7
CDR3aa: CASSGSRSDSGNTIYF; CDR3nt: TGTGCCAGCAGCGGGAGCAGGAGTGACTCTGGAAACACCATATATTTT; d_gene: NA; v_gene: TRBV7-9; abundance: NA; j_gene: TRBJ1-3
CDR3aa: CASSSPGLDNEQFF; CDR3nt: TGTGCCAGCAGTTCTCCGGGACTTGACAATGAGCAGTTCTTC; d_gene: NA; v_gene: TRBV6-6; abundance: NA; j_gene: TRBJ2-1
CDR3aa: CASSSIFSGQPQHF; CDR3nt: TGTGCCAGCAGTTCCATATTCTCAGGTCAGCCCCAGCATTTT; d_gene: NA; v_gene: TRBV28; abundance: NA; j_gene: TRBJ1-5
CDR3aa: CASSSNSGANVLTF; CDR3nt: TGTGCCAGCAGCTCTAACTCTGGGGCCAACGTCCTGACTTTC; d_gene: NA; v_gene: TRBV11-2; abundance: NA; j_gene: TRBJ2-6
CDR3aa: CASSVGELAGGETQYF; CDR3nt: TGTGCCAGCAGCGTAGGGGAACTAGCGGGGGGAGAGACCCAGTACTTC; d_gene: TRBD2; v_gene: TRBV9; abundance: NA; j_gene: TRBJ2-5
CDR3aa: CSVERRESTGELFF; CDR3nt: TGCAGCGTTGAAAGGCGGGAGTCCACCGGGGAGCTGTTTTTT; d_gene: TRBD2; v_gene: TRBV29-1; abundance: NA; j_gene: TRBJ2-2
CDR3aa: CASSSSDREEAFF; CDR3nt: TGTGCCAGCAGTTCCTCGGACAGGGAGGAAGCTTTCTTT; d_gene: TRBD1; v_gene: TRBV28; abundance: NA; j_gene: TRBJ1-1
CDR3aa: CASSPNNEKLFF; CDR3nt: TGTGCCAGCAGTCCCAATAATGAAAAACTGTTTTTT; d_gene: NA; v_gene: TRBV27; abundance: NA; j_gene: TRBJ1-4
CDR3aa: CASHGANEKLFF; CDR3nt: TGTGCCAGCCACGGGGCTAATGAAAAACTGTTTTTT; d_gene: NA; v_gene: TRBV28; abundance: NA; j_gene: TRBJ1-4
CDR3aa: CALLGGYEQYF; CDR3nt: TGTGCCTTACTTGGAGGGTACGAGCAGTACTTC; d_gene: NA; v_gene: TRBV30; abundance: NA; j_gene: TRBJ2-7
CDR3aa: CASRLATSTDTQYF; CDR3nt: TGTGCCAGCAGGCTAGCAACTAGCACAGATACGCAGTATTTT; d_gene: NA; v_gene: TRBV7-2; abundance: few; j_gene: TRBJ2-3
CDR3aa: CASSELNVRSQQFF; CDR3nt: TGTGCCAGCAGTGAATTGAACGTCCGGAGTCAGCAGTTCTTC; d_gene: NA; v_gene: TRBV25-1; abundance: NA; j_gene: TRBJ2-1
CDR3aa: CASRPQRNSYEQYF; CDR3nt: TGTGCCAGCAGACCTCAGCGTAACTCCTACGAGCAGTACTTC; d_gene: NA; v_gene: TRBV7-2; abundance: few; j_gene: TRBJ2-7
CDR3aa: CASSVVWGDEQFF; CDR3nt: TGTGCCAGCAGCGTAGTCTGGGGGGATGAGCAGTTCTTC; d_gene: NA; v_gene: TRBV7-2; abundance: few; j_gene: TRBJ2-1
CDR3aa: CASMAGVSSYEQYF; CDR3nt: TGTGCCAGCATGGCGGGGGTGAGCTCCTACGAGCAGTACTTC; d_gene: TRBD2; v_gene: TRBV2; abundance: NA; j_gene: TRBJ2-7
CDR3aa: CASTTREGVLDEQYF; CDR3nt: TGTGCCAGCACCACTCGGGAGGGAGTCCTCGACGAGCAGTACTTC; d_gene: TRBD2; v_gene: TRBV27; abundance: NA; j_gene: TRBJ2-7
CDR3aa: CASSTNPQGQATSGRMYNEQFF; CDR3nt: TGTGCCAGCAGCACCAACCCCCAGGGACAGGCGACTAGCGGGAGGATGTACAATGAGCAGTTCTTC; d_gene: TRBD2; v_gene: TRBV9; abundance: NA; j_gene: TRBJ2-1
CDR3aa: CASSLDRSETQYF; CDR3nt: TGTGCCAGCAGCTTGGACAGGTCGGAGACCCAGTACTTC; d_gene: NA; v_gene: TRBV5-6; abundance: NA; j_gene: TRBJ2-5
CDR3aa: CASRGPLQGYGNNEQFF; CDR3nt: TGTGCCAGCAGGGGACCCCTACAGGGTTATGGGAACAATGAGCAGTTCTTC; d_gene: NA; v_gene: TRBV2; abundance: NA; j_gene: TRBJ2-1
CDR3aa: CASSLTSGTGELFF; CDR3nt: TGCGCCAGCAGCTTGACTAGCGGGACCGGGGAGCTGTTTTTT; d_gene: TRBD2; v_gene: TRBV5-1; abundance: few; j_gene: TRBJ2-2
CDR3aa: CASSVQGAYEQYF; CDR3nt: TGTGCCAGCAGTGTCCAGGGGGCATACGAGCAGTACTTC; d_gene: TRBD1; v_gene: TRBV6-1; abundance: NA; j_gene: TRBJ2-7
CDR3aa: CASSKRGGLGETQYF; CDR3nt: TGTGCCAGCAGCAAACGAGGGGGTCTAGGGGAGACCCAGTACTTC; d_gene: NA; v_gene: TRBV21-1; abundance: NA; j_gene: TRBJ2-5
CDR3aa: CASSFGAGETQYF; CDR3nt: TGCGCCAGCAGCTTCGGCGCGGGGGAGACCCAGTACTTC; d_gene: NA; v_gene: TRBV5-1; abundance: NA; j_gene: TRBJ2-5
CDR3aa: CASSGRGDTQYF; CDR3nt: TGTGCCAGCAGCGGACGGGGTGATACGCAGTATTTT; d_gene: NA; v_gene: TRBV7-3; abundance: few; j_gene: TRBJ2-3
CDR3aa: CASSIQGRTGEQYF; CDR3nt: TGTGCCAGTAGTATTCAGGGGAGAACGGGGGAGCAGTACTTC; d_gene: NA; v_gene: TRBV19; abundance: NA; j_gene: TRBJ2-7
CDR3aa: CASSFLGDYEQYF; CDR3nt: TGTGCCAGCAGTTTCCTAGGGGACTACGAGCAGTACTTC; d_gene: NA; v_gene: TRBV28; abundance: NA; j_gene: TRBJ2-7
CDR3aa: CASSLGLAGGREQFF; CDR3nt: TGTGCCAGCAGCTTAGGGCTAGCGGGAGGAAGGGAGCAGTTCTTC; d_gene: TRBD2; v_gene: TRBV7-9; abundance: NA; j_gene: TRBJ2-1
CDR3aa: CASSEYRHSYEQYF; CDR3nt: TGTGCCAGCAGTGAATACAGGCACAGCTACGAGCAGTACTTC; d_gene: NA; v_gene: TRBV6-1; abundance: NA; j_gene: TRBJ2-7
CDR3aa: CASWTGTGGYEQYF; CDR3nt: TGTGCCAGCTGGACCGGGACAGGGGGCTACGAGCAGTACTTC; d_gene: NA; v_gene: TRBV21-1; abundance: few; j_gene: TRBJ2-7
CDR3aa: CASSFQGSGANVLTF; CDR3nt: TGTGCCAGCAGCTTTCAGGGATCTGGGGCCAACGTCCTGACTTTC; d_gene: NA; v_gene: TRBV7-3; abundance: NA; j_gene: TRBJ2-6